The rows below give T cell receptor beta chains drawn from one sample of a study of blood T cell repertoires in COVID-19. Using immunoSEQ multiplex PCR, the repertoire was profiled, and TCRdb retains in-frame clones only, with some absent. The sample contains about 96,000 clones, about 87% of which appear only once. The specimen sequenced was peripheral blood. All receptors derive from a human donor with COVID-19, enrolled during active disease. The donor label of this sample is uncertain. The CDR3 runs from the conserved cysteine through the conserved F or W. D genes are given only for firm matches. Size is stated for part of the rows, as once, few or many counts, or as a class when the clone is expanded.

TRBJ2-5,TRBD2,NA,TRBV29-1,CSVCIGGEGTQYF,TGCAGCGTTTGTATCGGGGGGGAGGGGACCCAGTACTTC
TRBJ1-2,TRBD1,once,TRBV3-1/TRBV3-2,CASSAGRGLRVVGYTF,TGTGCCAGCAGCGCCGGGAGGGGGCTAAGAGTTGTCGGCTACACCTTC
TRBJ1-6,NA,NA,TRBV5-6,CASSFRGRLSPLHF,TGTGCCAGCAGCTTTCGGGGGAGGCTTTCACCCCTCCACTTT
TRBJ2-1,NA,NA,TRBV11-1,CASSLYAGSYEQFF,TGTGCCAGCAGCTTATACGCCGGGTCCTATGAGCAGTTCTTC
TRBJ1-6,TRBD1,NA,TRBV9,CASSVGQGVGPLHF,TGTGCCAGCAGCGTCGGACAGGGGGTAGGGCCCCTCCACTTT
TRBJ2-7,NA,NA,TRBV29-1,CSVGTGTLEQYF,TGCAGCGTTGGAACAGGGACGCTCGAGCAGTACTTC
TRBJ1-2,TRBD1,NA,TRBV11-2,CASTHTGGFDYGYTF,TGTGCCAGCACTCATACAGGGGGCTTCGACTATGGCTACACCTTC
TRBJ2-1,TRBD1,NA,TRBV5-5,CASSLWTGYNEQFF,TGTGCCAGCAGCCTATGGACAGGGTACAATGAGCAGTTCTTC
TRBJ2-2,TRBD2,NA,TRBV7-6,CASSIAGDTGELFF,TGTGCCAGCAGTATAGCGGGAGACACCGGGGAGCTGTTTTTT
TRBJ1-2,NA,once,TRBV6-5,CASSYSYRVRGYTF,TGTGCCAGCAGTTACTCCTACAGGGTCCGTGGCTACACCTTC
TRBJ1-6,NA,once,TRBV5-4,CASSPAGSAHSPLHF,TGTGCCAGCAGCCCAGCAGGGTCAGCCCATTCACCCCTCCACTTT
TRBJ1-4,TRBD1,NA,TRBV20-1,CSASAGGNEKLFF,TGCAGTGCTAGTGCAGGGGGGAATGAAAAACTGTTTTTT
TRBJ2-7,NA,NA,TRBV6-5,CASERGPDGYEQYF,TGTGCCAGCGAAAGAGGTCCAGACGGTTACGAGCAGTACTTC
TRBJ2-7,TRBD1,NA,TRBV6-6,CASTTGTGVGEQYF,TGTGCCAGCACCACCGGGACAGGGGTGGGCGAGCAGTACTTC
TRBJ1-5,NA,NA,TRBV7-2,CASSLKLYQGYWRQPQHF,TGTGCCAGCAGCTTAAAGCTGTATCAGGGTTATTGGCGACAGCCCCAGCATTTT
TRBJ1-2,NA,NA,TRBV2,CASSGTALNYGYTF,TGTGCCAGCAGTGGGACAGCGCTGAACTATGGCTACACCTTC
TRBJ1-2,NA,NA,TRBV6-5,CASRDIVGYTF,TGTGCCTCCAGGGACATCGTAGGCTACACCTTC
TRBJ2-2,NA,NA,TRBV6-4,CASSLAGTGELFF,TGTGCCAGCAGTTTGGCGGGGACCGGGGAGCTGTTTTTT
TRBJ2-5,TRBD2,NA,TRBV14,CASSQEASGSQQETQYF,TGTGCCAGCAGCCAAGAGGCTAGCGGGTCCCAGCAAGAGACCCAGTACTTC
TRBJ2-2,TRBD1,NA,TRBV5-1,CASSLDRGNTGELFF,TGCGCCAGCAGCTTGGACAGGGGGAACACCGGGGAGCTGTTTTTT
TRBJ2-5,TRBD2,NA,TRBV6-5,CASMGLAGGQETQYF,TGTGCCAGCATGGGACTAGCGGGGGGCCAAGAGACCCAGTACTTC
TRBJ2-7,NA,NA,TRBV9,CASSVAPTGYEQYF,TGTGCCAGCAGCGTAGCACCCACAGGCTACGAGCAGTACTTC
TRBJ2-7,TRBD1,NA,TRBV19,CASSGTGYTYEQYF,TGTGCCAGTAGTGGGACAGGGTATACGTACGAGCAGTACTTC
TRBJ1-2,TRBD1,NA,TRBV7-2,CASSLGQEYGYTF,TGTGCCAGCAGCCTCGGACAGGAGTATGGCTACACCTTC
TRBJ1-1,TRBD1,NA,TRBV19,CASSKGQTGNTEAFF,TGTGCCAGTAGTAAGGGACAGACAGGGAACACTGAAGCTTTCTTT
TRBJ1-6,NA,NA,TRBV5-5,CASSTGRENSPLHF,TGTGCCAGCAGCACGGGACGGGAGAATTCACCCCTCCACTTT
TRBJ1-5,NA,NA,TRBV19,CASSIRGTSNQPQHF,TGTGCCAGTAGTATCCGGGGTACAAGCAATCAGCCCCAGCATTTT
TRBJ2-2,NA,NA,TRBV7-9,CASSLGRQKNTGELFF,TGTGCCAGCAGCTTAGGTAGACAGAAGAACACCGGGGAGCTGTTTTTT
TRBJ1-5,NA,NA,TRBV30,CASGAGAVGGNQPQHF,TGTGCCTCCGGCGCGGGGGCGGTAGGAGGCAATCAGCCCCAGCATTTT
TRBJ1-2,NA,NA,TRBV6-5,CASSRRGRGEYGYTF,TGTGCCAGCAGCAGGAGGGGGAGGGGAGAGTATGGCTACACCTTC
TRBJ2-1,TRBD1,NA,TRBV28,CASTPDGQGHNEQFF,TGTGCCAGCACCCCTGATGGACAGGGGCACAATGAGCAGTTCTTC
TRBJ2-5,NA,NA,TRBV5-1,CASSLDGGEETQYF,TGCGCCAGCAGCTTGGACGGCGGGGAAGAGACCCAGTACTTC
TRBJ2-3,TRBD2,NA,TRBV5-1,CASSGGTSGRTDTQYF,TGCGCCAGCAGCGGCGGGACTAGCGGCCGCACAGATACGCAGTATTTT
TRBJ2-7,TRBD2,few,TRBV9,CASVGGGLAGYYEQYF,TGTGCCAGCGTCGGTGGTGGGCTAGCGGGATACTACGAGCAGTACTTC
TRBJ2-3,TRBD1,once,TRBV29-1,CSARTGRGVDTQYF,TGCAGCGCACGGACAGGGCGCGGAGTTGATACGCAGTATTTT
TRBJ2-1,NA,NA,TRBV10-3,CAAARAGEQFF,TGTGCCGCGGCGAGGGCGGGTGAGCAGTTCTTC
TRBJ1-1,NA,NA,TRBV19,CASSPLQGTEAFF,TGTGCCAGTAGTCCCTTACAGGGCACTGAAGCTTTCTTT
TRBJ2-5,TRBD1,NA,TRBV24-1,CATSATGSLQETQYF,TGTGCCACCAGTGCGACAGGGTCGCTCCAAGAGACCCAGTACTTC
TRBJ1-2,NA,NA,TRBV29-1,CSVEVSGEYGYTF,TGCAGCGTTGAAGTGTCAGGGGAGTATGGCTACACCTTC
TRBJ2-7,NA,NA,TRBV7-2,CASSLGPGVHYEQYF,TGTGCCAGCAGCCTAGGCCCGGGGGTGCACTACGAGCAGTACTTC
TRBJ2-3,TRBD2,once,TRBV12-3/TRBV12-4,CASSRSGGLERYF,TGTGCCAGCAGTCGCAGCGGGGGACTGGAACGGTATTTT
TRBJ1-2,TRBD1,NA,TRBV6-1,CASSEIVRGVRNYGYTF,TGTGCCAGCAGTGAGATTGTCAGGGGGGTCCGTAACTATGGCTACACCTTC
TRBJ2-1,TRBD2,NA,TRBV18,CASSPGRGGLNEQFF,TGTGCCAGCTCACCAGGTCGGGGGGGCTTAAATGAGCAGTTCTTC